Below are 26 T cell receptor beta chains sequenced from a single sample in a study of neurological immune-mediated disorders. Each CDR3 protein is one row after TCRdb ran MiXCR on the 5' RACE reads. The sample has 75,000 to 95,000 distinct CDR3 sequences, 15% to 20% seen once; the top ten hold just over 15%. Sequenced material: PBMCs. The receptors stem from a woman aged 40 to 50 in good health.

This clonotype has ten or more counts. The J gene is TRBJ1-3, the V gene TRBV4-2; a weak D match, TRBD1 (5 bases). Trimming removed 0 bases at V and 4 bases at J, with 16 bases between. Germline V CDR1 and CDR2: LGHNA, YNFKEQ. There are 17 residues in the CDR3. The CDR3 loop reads CASSQDGAPGPGNTIYF. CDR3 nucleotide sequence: TGTGCCAGCAGCCAAGATGGGGCACCAGGTCCGGGAAACACCATATATTTT.

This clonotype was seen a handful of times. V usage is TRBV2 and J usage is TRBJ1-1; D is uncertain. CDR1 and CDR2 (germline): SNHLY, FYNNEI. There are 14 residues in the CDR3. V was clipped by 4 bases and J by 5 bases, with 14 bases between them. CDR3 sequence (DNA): TGTGCCAGCAGTGCCCTAAGGGTAGGAACTGAAGCTTTCTTT. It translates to CASSALRVGTEAFF.

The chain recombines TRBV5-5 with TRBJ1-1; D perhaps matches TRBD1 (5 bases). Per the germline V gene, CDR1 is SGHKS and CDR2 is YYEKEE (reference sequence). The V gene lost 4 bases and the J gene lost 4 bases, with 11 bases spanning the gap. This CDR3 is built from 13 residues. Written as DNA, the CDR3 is TGTGCCAGCAGCCTATCAGGGCCCACTGAAGCTTTCTTT. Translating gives CASSLSGPTEAFF.

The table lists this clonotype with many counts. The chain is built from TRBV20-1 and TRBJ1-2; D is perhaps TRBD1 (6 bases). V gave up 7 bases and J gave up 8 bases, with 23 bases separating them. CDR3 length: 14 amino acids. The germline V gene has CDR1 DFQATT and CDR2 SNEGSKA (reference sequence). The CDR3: CSVQEGGRAVGYTF. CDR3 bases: TGCAGTGTCCAAGAGGGGGGCAGGGCCGTAGGCTACACCTTC.

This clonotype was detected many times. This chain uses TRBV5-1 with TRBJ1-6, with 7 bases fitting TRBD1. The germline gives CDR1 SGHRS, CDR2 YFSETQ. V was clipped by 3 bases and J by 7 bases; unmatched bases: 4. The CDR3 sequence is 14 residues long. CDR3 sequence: CASSSTGTNSPLHF. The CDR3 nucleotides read TGCGCCAGCAGCTCGACAGGGACAAATTCACCCCTCCACTTT.

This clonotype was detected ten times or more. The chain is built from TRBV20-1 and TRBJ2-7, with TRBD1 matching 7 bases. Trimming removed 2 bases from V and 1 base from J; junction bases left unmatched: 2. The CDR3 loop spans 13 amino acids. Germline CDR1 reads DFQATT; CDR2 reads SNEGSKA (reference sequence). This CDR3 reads CSARTTGSYEQYV. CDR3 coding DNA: TGCAGTGCTAGAACGACAGGGTCCTACGAGCAGTACGTC.

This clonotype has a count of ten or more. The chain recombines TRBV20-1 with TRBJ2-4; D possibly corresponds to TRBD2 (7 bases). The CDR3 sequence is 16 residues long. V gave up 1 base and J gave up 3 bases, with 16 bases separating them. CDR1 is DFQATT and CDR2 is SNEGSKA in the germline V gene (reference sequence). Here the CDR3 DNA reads TGCAGTGCTAGAGCGGGGGGCGGGTGGGTCAAAAACATTCAGTACTTC. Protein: CSARAGGGWVKNIQYF.

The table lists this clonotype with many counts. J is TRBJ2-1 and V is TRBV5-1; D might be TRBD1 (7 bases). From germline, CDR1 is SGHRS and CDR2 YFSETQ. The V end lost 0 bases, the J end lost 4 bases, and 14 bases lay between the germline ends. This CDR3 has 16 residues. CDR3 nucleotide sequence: TGCGCCAGCAGCTTGGATTGGGGGGACAGATACAATGAGCAGTTCTTC. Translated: CASSLDWGDRYNEQFF.

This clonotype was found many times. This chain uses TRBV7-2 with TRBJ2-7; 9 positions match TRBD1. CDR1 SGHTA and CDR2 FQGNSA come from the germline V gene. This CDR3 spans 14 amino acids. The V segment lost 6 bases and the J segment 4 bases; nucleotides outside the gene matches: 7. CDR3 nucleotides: TGTGCCAGCAGTCTTACAGGGGGCGGTTACGAGCAGTACGTC. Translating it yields CASSLTGGGYEQYV.

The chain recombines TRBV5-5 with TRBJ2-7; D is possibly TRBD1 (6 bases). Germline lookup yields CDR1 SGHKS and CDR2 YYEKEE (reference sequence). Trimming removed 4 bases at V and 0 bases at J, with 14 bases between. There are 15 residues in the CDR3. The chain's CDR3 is CASSPRQASSYEQYF. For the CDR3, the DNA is TGTGCCAGCAGCCCCCGACAGGCGAGCTCCTACGAGCAGTACTTC.

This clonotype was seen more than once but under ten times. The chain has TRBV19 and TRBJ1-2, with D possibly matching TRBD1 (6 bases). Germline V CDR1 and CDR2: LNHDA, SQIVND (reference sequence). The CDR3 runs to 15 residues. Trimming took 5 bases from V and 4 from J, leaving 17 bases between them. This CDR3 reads CASSPTGTSVYGYTF. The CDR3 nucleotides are TGTGCCAGTAGTCCGACCGGGACAAGCGTCTATGGCTACACCTTC.

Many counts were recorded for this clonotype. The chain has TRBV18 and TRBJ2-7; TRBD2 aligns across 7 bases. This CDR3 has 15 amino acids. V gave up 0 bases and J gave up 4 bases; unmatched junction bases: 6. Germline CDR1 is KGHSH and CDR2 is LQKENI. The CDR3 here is CASSPPPGGLYEQYF. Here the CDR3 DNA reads TGTGCCAGCTCACCACCGCCGGGGGGACTTTACGAGCAGTACTTC.

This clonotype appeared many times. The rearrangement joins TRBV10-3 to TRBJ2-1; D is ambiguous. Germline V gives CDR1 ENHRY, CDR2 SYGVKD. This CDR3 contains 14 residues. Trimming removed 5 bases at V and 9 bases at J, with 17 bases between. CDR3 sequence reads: CAISTGQTLGEQFF. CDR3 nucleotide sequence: TGTGCCATCAGTACCGGGCAGACCTTGGGTGAGCAGTTCTTC.

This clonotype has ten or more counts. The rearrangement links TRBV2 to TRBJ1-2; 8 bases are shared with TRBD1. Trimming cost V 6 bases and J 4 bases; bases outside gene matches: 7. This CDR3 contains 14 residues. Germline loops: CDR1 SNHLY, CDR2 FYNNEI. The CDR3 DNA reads TGTGCCAGCAGAGCCAGGGGGCTCGGCTATGGCTACACCTTC. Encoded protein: CASRARGLGYGYTF.

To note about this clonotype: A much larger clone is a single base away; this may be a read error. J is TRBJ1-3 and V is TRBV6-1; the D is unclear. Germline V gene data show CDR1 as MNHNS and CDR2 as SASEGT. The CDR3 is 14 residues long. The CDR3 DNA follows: TGTGCCAGCAGCGACGTGTGGGATGGAAACACCACATATTTT. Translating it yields CASSDVWDGNTTYF.

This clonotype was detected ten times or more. This CDR3 reads CASSPGRSEQYF. The CDR3 nucleotides read TGTGCCAGCAGCCCCGGTCGGAGCGAGCAGTACTTC. V and J are TRBV6-6 and TRBJ2-7; no reliable D call. This CDR3 is 12 amino acids long. Trimming removed 6 bases from V and 6 bases from J, with 12 bases in between. The germline CDR1 and CDR2 sequences are MNHNY and SVGAGI (reference sequence).

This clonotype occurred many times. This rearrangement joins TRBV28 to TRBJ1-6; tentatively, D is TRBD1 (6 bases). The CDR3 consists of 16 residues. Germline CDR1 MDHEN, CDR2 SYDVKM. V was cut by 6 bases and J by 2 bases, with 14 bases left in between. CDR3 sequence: CASSPHREAYNSPLHF. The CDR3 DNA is TGTGCCAGCAGCCCTCACAGGGAGGCCTATAATTCACCCCTCCACTTT.

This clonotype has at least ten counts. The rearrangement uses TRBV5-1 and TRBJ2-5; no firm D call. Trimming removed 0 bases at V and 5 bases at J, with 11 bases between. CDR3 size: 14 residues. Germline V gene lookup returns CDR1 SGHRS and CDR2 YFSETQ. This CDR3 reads CASSLGPQSETQYF. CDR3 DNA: TGCGCCAGCAGCTTGGGACCCCAATCGGAGACCCAGTACTTC.

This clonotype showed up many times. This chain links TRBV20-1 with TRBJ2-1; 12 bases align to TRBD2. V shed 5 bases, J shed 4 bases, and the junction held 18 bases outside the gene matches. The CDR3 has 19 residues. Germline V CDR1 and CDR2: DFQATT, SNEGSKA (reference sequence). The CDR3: CSAPRELAGGPVAYNEQFF. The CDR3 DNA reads TGCAGTGCTCCGAGGGAGCTAGCGGGGGGGCCGGTCGCATACAATGAGCAGTTCTTC.

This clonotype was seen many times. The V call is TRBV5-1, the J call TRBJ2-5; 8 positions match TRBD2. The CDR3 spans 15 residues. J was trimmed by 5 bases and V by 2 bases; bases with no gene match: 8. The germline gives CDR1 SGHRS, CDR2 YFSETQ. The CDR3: CASSFGPAGAETQYF. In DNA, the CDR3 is TGCGCCAGCAGCTTTGGCCCAGCGGGGGCGGAGACCCAGTACTTC. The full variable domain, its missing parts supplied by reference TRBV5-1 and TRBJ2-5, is KAGVTQTPRYLIKTRGQQVTLSCSPISGHRSVSWYQQTPGQGLQFLFEYFSETQRNKGNFPGRFSGRQFSNSRSEMNVSTLELGDSALYLCASSFGPAGAETQYFGPGTRLLVL.

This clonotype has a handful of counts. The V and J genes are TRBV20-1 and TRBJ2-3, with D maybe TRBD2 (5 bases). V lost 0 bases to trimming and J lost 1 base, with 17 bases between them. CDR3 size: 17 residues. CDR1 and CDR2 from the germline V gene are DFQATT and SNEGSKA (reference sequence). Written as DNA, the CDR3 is TGCAGTGCTAGAGATCTCGGGGTACGCGCTGGCACAGATACGCAGTATTTT. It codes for CSARDLGVRAGTDTQYF.

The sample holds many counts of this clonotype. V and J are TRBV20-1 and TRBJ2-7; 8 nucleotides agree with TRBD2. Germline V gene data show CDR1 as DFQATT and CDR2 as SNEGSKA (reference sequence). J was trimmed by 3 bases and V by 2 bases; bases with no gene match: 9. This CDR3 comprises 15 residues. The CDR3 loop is CSARRGAGVNYEQYF. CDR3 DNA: TGCAGTGCTAGAAGGGGAGCGGGAGTCAACTACGAGCAGTACTTC.

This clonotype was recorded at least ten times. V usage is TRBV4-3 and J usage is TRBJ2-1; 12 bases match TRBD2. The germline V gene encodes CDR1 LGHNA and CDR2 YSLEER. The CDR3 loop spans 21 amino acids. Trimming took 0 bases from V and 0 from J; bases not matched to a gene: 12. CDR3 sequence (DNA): TGCGCCAGCAGCCAAGATCTTCTAGCGGGGGGGCGGAGAACCTCCTACAATGAGCAGTTCTTC. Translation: CASSQDLLAGGRRTSYNEQFF.

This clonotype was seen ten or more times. The DNA for the CDR3 is TGTGCCAGCAGTCGGGGGAACTATGGCTACACCTTC. Encoded protein: CASSRGNYGYTF. The chain is built from TRBV12-3 or TRBV12-4 and TRBJ1-2; maybe TRBD1 (5 bases). Trimming took off 5 bases at V and 2 bases at J, with 6 bases between the two ends. This CDR3 is built from 12 residues.

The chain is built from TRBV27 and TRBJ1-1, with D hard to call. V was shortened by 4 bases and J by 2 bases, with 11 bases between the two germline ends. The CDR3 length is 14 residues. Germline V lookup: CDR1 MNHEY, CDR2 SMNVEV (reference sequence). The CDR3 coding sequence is TGTGCCAGCAGTTCGGCGGGGATTAACACTGAAGCTTTCTTT. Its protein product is CASSSAGINTEAFF.

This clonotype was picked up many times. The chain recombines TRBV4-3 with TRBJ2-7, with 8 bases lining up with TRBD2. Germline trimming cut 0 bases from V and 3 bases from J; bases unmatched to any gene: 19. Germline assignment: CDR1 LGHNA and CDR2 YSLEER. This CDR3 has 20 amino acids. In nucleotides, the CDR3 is TGCGCCAGCAGCCAAGAGTGGTGGGTTACTGGGACCGGGGGGGTCTACGAGCAGTACTTC. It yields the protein CASSQEWWVTGTGGVYEQYF.